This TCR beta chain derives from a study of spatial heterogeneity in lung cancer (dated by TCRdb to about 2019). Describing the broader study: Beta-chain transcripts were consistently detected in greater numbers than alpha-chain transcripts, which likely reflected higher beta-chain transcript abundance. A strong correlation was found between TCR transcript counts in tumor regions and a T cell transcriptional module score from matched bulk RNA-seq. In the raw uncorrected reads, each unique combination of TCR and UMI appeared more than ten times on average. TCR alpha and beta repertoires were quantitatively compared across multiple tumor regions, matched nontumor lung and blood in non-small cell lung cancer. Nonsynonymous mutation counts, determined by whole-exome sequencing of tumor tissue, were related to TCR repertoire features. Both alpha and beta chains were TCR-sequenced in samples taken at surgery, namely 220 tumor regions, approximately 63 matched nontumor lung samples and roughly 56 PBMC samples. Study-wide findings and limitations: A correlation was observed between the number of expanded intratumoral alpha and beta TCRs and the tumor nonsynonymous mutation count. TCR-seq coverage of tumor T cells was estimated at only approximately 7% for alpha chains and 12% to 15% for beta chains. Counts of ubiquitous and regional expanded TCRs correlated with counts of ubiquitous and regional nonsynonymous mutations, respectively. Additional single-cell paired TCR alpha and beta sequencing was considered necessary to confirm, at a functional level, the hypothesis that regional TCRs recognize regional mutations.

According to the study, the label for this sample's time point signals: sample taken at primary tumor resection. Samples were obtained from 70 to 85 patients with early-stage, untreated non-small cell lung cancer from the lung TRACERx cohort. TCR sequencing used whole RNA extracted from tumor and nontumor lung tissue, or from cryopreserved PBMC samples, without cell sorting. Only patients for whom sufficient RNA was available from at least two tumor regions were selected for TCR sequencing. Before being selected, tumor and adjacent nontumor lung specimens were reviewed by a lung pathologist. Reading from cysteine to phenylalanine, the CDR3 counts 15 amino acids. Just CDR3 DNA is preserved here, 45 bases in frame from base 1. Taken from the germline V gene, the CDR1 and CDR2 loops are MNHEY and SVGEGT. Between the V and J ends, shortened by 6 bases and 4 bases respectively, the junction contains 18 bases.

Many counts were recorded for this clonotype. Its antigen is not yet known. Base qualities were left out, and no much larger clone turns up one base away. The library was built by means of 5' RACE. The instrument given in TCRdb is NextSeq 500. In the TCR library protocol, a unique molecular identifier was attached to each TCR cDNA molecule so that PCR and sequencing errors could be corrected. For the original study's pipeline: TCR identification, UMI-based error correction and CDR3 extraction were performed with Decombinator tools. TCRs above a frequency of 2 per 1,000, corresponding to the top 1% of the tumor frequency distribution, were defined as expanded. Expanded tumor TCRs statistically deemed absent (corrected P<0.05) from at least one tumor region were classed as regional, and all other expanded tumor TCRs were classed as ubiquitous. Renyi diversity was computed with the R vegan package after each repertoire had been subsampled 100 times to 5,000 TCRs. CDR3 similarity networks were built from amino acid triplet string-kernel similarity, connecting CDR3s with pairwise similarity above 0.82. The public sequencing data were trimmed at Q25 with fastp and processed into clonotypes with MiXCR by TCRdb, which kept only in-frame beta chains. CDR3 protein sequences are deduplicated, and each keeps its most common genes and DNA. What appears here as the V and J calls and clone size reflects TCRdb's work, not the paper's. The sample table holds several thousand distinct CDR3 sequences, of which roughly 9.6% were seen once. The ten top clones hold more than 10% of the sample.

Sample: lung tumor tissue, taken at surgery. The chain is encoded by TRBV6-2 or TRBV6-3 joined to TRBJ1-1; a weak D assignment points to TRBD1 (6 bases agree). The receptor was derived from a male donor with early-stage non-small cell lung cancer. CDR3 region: CASRFTGFVSTEAFF. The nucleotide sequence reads TGTGCCAGCAGATTCACAGGGTTCGTGAGCACTGAAGCTTTCTTT.